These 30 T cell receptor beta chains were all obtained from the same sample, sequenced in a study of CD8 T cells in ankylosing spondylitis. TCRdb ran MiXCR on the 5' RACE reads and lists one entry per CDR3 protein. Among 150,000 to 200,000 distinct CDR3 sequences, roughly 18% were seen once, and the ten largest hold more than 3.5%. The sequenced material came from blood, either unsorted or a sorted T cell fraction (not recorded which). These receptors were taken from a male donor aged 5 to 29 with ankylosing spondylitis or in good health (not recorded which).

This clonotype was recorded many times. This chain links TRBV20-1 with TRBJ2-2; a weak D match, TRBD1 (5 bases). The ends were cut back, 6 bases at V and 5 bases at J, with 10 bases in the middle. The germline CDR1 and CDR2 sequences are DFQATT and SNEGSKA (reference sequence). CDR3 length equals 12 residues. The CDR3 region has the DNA TGCAGTGCAACCTCAGGGACCGGGGAGCTGTTTTTT. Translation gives CSATSGTGELFF.

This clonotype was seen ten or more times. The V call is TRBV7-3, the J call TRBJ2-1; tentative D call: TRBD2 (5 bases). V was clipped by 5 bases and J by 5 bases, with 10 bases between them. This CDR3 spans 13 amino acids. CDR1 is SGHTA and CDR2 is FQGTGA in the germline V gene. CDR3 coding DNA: TGTGCCAGCAGCGCCCTCGGGAACAATGAGCAGTTCTTC. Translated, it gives CASSALGNNEQFF.

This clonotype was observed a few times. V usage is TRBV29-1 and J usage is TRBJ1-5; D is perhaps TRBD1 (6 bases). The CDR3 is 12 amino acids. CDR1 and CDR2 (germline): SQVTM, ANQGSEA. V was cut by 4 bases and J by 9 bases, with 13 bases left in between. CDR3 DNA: TGCAGCGTTGTCGTTCAGACAGGGCCCCAGCATTTT. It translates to CSVVVQTGPQHF. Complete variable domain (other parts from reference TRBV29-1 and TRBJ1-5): SAVISQKPSRDICQRGTSLTIQCQVDSQVTMMFWYRQQPGQSLTLIATANQGSEATYESGFVIDKFPISRPNLTFSTLTVSNMSPEDSSIYLCSVVVQTGPQHFGDGTRLSIL.

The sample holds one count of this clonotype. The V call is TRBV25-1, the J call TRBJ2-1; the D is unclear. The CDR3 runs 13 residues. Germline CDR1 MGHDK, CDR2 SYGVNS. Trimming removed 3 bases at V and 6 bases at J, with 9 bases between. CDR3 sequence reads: CASSESSRNEQFF. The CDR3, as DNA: TGTGCCAGCAGTGAGTCTTCCCGCAATGAGCAGTTCTTC. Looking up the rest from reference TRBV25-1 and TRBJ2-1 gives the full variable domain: EADIYQTPRYLVIGTGKKITLECSQTMGHDKMYWYQQDPGMELHLIHYSYGVNSTEKGDLSSESTVSRIRTEHFPLTLESARPSHTSQYLCASSESSRNEQFFGPGTRLTVL.

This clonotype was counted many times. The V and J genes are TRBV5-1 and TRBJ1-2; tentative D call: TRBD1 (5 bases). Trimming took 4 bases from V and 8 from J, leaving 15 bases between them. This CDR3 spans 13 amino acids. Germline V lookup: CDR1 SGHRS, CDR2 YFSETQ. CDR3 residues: CASSLRDLGGYTF. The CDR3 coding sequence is TGCGCCAGCAGCCTTCGGGACCTGGGGGGCTACACCTTC.

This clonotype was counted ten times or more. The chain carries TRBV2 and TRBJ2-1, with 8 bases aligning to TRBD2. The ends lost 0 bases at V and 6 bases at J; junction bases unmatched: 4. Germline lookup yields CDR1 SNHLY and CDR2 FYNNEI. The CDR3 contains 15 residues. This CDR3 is CASSEALTSGNEQFF. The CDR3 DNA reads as TGTGCCAGCAGTGAAGCGCTTACTAGCGGCAATGAGCAGTTCTTC.

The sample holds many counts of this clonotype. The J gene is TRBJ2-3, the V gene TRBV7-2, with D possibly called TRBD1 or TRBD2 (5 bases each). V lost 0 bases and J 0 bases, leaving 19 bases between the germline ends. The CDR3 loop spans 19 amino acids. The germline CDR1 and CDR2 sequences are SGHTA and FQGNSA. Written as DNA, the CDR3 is TGTGCCAGCAGCTTAGCAGGGGAGCCCATCCTCTGGAGCACAGATACGCAGTATTTT. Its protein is CASSLAGEPILWSTDTQYF.

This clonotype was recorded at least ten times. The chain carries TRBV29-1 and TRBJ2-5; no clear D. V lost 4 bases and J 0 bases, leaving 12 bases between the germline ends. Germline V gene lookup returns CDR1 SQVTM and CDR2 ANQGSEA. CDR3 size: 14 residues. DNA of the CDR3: TGCAGCGTTGGGAATAGGGCCTACCAAGAGACCCAGTACTTC. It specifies CSVGNRAYQETQYF.

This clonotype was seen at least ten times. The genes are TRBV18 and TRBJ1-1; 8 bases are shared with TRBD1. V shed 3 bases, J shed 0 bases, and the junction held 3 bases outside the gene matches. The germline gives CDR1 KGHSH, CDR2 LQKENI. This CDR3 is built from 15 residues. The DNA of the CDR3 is TGTGCCAGCTCACCTGGACAGGGCTTGAACACTGAAGCTTTCTTT. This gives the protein CASSPGQGLNTEAFF.

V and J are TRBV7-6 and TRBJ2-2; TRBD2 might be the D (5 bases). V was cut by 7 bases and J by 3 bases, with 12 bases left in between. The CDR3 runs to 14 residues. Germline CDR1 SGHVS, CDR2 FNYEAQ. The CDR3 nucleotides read TGTGCCAGCACCACTAGTAGGGACACCGGGGAGCTGTTTTTT. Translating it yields CASTTSRDTGELFF.

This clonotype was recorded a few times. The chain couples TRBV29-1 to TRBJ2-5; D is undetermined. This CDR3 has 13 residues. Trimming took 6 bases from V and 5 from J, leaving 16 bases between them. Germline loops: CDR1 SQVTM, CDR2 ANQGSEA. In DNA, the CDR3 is TGCAGCGTCGACCCCCTAGGAGTGGAGACCCAGTACTTC. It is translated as CSVDPLGVETQYF.

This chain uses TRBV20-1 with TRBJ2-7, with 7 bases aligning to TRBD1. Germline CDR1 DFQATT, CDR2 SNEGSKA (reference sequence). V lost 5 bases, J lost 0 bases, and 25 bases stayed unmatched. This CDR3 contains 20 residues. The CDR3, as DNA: TGCAGTGCTGGGGGCCTCCTGACAGGGTCGTACACCATCTCCTCCTACGAGCAGTACTTC. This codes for CSAGGLLTGSYTISSYEQYF.

CDR3 DNA sequence: TGTGCCAGCAGTCTCACGACAGGATGGTACACAGATACGCAGTATTTT. Translating gives CASSLTTGWYTDTQYF. The chain joins TRBV12-3 or TRBV12-4 to TRBJ2-3, with a tentative D call TRBD1 (6 bases). V gave up 5 bases and J gave up 2 bases, with 17 bases separating them. The CDR3 loop spans 16 amino acids.

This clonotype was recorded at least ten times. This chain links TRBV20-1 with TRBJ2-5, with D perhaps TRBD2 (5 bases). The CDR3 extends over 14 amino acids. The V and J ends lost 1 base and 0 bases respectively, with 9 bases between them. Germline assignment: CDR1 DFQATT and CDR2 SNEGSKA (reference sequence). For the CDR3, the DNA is TGCAGTGCTAGAGCGGCCGGGAACCAAGAGACCCAGTACTTC. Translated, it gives CSARAAGNQETQYF.

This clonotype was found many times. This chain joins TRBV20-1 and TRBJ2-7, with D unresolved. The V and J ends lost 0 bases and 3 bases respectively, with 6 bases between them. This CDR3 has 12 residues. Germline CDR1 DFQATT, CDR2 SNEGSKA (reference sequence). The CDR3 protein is CSARDQNYEQYF. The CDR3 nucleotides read TGCAGTGCTAGAGATCAAAACTACGAGCAGTACTTC.

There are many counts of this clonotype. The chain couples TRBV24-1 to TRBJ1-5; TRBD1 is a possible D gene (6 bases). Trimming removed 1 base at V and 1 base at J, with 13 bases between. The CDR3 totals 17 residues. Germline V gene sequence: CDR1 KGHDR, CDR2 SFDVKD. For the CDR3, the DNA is TGTGCCACCAGTGATTTCGGGGGGGCGAAGAGCAATCAGCCCCAGCATTTT. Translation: CATSDFGGAKSNQPQHF.

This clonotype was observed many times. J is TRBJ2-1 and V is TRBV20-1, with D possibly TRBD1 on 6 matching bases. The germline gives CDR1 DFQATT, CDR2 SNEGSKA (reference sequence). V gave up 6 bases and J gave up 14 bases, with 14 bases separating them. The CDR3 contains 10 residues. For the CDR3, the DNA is TGCAGTGCCGGTCCGGGACAAGAGTTCTTC. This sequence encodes CSAGPGQEFF.

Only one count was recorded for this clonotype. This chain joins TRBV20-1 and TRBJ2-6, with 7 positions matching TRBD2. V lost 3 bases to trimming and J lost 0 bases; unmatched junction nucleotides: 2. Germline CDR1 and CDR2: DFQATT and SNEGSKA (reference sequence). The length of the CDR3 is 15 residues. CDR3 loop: CSARGDYSGANVLTF. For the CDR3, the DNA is TGCAGTGCTAGGGGGGACTACTCTGGGGCCAACGTCCTGACTTTC.

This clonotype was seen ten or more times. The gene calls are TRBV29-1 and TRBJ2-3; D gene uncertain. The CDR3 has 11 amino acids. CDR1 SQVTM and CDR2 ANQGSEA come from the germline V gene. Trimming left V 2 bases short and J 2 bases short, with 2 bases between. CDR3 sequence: CSVELTDTQYF. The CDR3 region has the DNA TGCAGCGTTGAACTCACAGATACGCAGTATTTT.

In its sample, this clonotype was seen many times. DNA of the CDR3: TGTGCCAGCTCACCACCCCCGAGACAGGGTCATGTAGAAGCTTTCTTT. This sequence encodes CASSPPPRQGHVEAFF. This chain uses TRBV18 with TRBJ1-1; 7 positions agree with TRBD1. V dropped 0 bases and J dropped 8; count of bases not matched to a gene: 12. CDR3 length: 16 amino acids. CDR1 is KGHSH and CDR2 is LQKENI in the germline V gene.

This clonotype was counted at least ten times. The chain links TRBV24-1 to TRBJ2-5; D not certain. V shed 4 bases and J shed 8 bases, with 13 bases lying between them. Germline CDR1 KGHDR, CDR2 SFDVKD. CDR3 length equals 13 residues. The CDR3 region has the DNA TGTGCCACCAGTGACACCATAAGCGTCACCCAGTACTTC. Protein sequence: CATSDTISVTQYF.

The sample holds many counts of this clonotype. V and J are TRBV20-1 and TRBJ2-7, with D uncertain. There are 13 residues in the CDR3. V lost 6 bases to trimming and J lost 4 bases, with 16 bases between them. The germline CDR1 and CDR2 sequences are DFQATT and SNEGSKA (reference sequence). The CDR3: CSAFRRTFYEQYF. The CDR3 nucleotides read TGCAGTGCCTTCAGGCGCACTTTTTACGAGCAGTACTTC.

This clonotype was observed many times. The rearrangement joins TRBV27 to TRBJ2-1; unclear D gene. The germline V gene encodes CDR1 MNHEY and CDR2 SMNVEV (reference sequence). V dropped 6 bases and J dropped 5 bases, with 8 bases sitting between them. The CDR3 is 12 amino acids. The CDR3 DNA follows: TGTGCCAGCAGCCCCTTTAACAATGAGCAGTTCTTC. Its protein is CASSPFNNEQFF.

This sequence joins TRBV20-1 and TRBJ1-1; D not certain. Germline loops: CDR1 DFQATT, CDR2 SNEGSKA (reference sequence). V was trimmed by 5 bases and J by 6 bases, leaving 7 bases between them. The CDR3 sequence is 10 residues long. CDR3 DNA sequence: TGCAGTGCTTCACTCCCTGAAGCTTTCTTT. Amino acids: CSASLPEAFF.

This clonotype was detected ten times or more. The CDR3 nucleotides read TGCGCCAGCAGCTTGGGAGGGGCCCTCCAAGAGACCCAGTACTTC. It specifies CASSLGGALQETQYF. This chain uses TRBV5-1 with TRBJ2-5; D may match TRBD1 or TRBD2 (5 bases each). The length of the CDR3 is 15 residues. Germline V gives CDR1 SGHRS, CDR2 YFSETQ. Between the trimmed V and J ends, which lost 0 bases and 1 base, there was a span of 10 bases. The full variable domain, with the rest looked up from reference TRBV5-1 and TRBJ2-5, is KAGVTQTPRYLIKTRGQQVTLSCSPISGHRSVSWYQQTPGQGLQFLFEYFSETQRNKGNFPGRFSGRQFSNSRSEMNVSTLELGDSALYLCASSLGGALQETQYFGPGTRLLVL.

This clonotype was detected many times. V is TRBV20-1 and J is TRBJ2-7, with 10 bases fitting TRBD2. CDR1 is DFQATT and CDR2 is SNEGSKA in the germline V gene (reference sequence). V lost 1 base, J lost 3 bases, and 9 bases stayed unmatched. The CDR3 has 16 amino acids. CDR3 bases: TGCAGTGCTAGAGTCCCCAGCGGGAGGGGGGGCTACGAGCAGTACTTC. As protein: CSARVPSGRGGYEQYF.

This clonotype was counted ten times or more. The CDR3 region is CASSLGQGNYGYTF. CDR3 bases: TGTGCCAGCAGTTTAGGGCAGGGAAACTATGGCTACACCTTC. The V call is TRBV12-3 or TRBV12-4, the J call TRBJ1-2; D might be TRBD1 (5 bases). V lost 1 base to trimming and J lost 2 bases, with 8 bases between them. CDR3 length equals 14 residues.

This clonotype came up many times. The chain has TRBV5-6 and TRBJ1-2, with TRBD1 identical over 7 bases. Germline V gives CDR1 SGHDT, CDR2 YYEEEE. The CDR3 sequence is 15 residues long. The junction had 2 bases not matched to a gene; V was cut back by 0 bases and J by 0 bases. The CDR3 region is CASSLAGTANYGYTF. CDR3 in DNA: TGTGCCAGCAGCTTGGCCGGGACAGCTAACTATGGCTACACCTTC.

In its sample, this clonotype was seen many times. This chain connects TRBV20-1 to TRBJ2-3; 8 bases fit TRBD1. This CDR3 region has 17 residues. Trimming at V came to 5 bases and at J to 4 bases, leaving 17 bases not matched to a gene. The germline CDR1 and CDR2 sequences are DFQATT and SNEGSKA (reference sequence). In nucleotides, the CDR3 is TGCAGTGCTCCTAGACCCCGGACAGGGCAAGTTTCAGATACGCAGTATTTT. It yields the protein CSAPRPRTGQVSDTQYF.

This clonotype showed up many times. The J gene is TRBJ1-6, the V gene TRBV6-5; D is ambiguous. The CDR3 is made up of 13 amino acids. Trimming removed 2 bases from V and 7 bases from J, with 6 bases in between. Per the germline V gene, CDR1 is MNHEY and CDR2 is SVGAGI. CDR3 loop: CASSYTENSPLHF. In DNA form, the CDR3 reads TGTGCCAGCAGTTACACCGAGAATTCACCCCTCCACTTT.